The clone carrying this TCR beta chain was found many times. Using roughly 9.4 ml of fresh peripheral blood, PBMCs were prepared. Germline lookup yields CDR1 SNHLY and CDR2 FYNNEI. V was pared by 5 bases and J by 0 bases, with 3 bases of the junction left unmatched. CDR3 size: 15 residues. This entry belongs to a study of T cells in Graves' hyperthyroidism and ophthalmopathy. The source material, RNA transcripts, was used to amplify TCR beta CDR3 regions. Carried out on the TCR CDR3, a first-round RT-PCR used the HTBI primer set. TCRdb ran MiXCR on the multiplex PCR reads and lists one entry per CDR3 protein. Of about 330,000 distinct CDR3 sequences in the sample, around 15% are singletons; the top ten hold 30% to 40%.

The gene calls are TRBV2 and TRBJ2-1; 8 positions match TRBD1. Sequenced input: blood. This sequence was found in a woman in her thirties or forties with Graves' ophthalmopathy. CDR3 in DNA: TGTGCCAGCAGTCGACAGGGGAGCTCCTACAATGAGCAGTTCTTC. Residues: CASSRQGSSYNEQFF.